Reported below is one T cell receptor beta chain. Produced via immunoSEQ multiplex PCR; TCRdb's table is partial and in-frame only. The repertoire includes some 86,000 clones, approximately 80% of them detected once, and less than 25% sits in the top ten. This sample was taken from a study of T cell responses to AZD1222 COVID-19 vaccine. This CDR3 comprises 16 residues. With V trimmed by 7 bases and J by 0 bases, 6 bases remained unmatched. The germline V gene encodes CDR1 MGHRA and CDR2 YSYEKL. Material: peripheral blood, obtained on day 0 of AZD1222 vaccination. The sequence was collected from an adult in good health. The chain uses TRBV4-1 and TRBJ1-4; 9 bases map to TRBD1. The CDR3 loop reads CASTSGTGTTNEKLFF. In nucleotides, the CDR3 is TGCGCCAGCACCTCCGGGACAGGGACAACTAATGAAAAACTGTTTTTT.